This is a list of T cell receptor beta chains from one sample in a study of T cells in Graves' hyperthyroidism and ophthalmopathy. TCRdb redid the calling of the multiplex PCR reads with MiXCR, one entry per CDR3 protein. The table includes around 250,000 distinct CDR3 sequences, about 16% detected once. The material sequenced was blood. The receptors shown here come from a woman younger than 35 with Graves' ophthalmopathy. Both conserved end residues are part of each CDR3. D genes are given only for firm matches. Clone sizes are given selectively: once, few, many, or a class where the clone is expanded.

j_call,d_call,v_call,clone_size,cdr3_nt,cdr3_aa
TRBJ1-1,.,TRBV28,many,TGTGCCAGCAGTTTATCGGGACGGGAGAACACTGAAGCTTTCTTT,CASSLSGRENTEAFF
TRBJ1-4,.,TRBV5-5,many,TGTGCCAGCAGCGGGGGACGGAATAATGAAAAACTGTTTTTT,CASSGGRNNEKLFF
TRBJ2-1,TRBD2,TRBV3-1,many,TGTGCCAGCAGCCAGGGCGGGAGGGAGCAGTTCTTC,CASSQGGREQFF
TRBJ2-7,TRBD2,TRBV28,.,TGTGCCAGCAGACGCACTAGCGGGCTCTCCTACGAGCAGTACTTC,CASRRTSGLSYEQYF
TRBJ2-1,TRBD2,TRBV7-3,.,TGTGCCAGCAGCTTAACTAGGGCTAGCGGGGGTTACAATGAGCAGTTCTTC,CASSLTRASGGYNEQFF
TRBJ1-4,.,TRBV12-3/TRBV12-4,many,TGTGCCAGCAGCGGACTGGGGAGGGGGACCACTAATGAAAAACTGTTTTTT,CASSGLGRGTTNEKLFF
TRBJ2-5,.,TRBV30,many,TGTGCCAGGAGCGTGGGTGAGACCCAGTACTTC,CARSVGETQYF
TRBJ2-5,.,TRBV9,many,TGTGCCAGCAGCGTAGCGGGCAGGAGGGAAGAGACCCAGTACTTC,CASSVAGRREETQYF
TRBJ1-5,.,TRBV6-1,many,TGTGCCAGCAGTGAAAATACAGGGAAAGCAGCTCAGCCCCAGCATTTT,CASSENTGKAAQPQHF
TRBJ2-7,TRBD1,TRBV12-3/TRBV12-4,many,TGTGCCAGCAGTCCAGGGACAGGGCTCTCCTACGAGCAGTACTTC,CASSPGTGLSYEQYF
TRBJ2-7,TRBD1,TRBV28,many,TGTGCCAGCAGCCCAGGGACAGAGTACGAGCAGTACTTC,CASSPGTEYEQYF
TRBJ1-4,.,TRBV6-1,many,TGTGCCAGCAGTGAACAGGGAGAAAAACTGTTTTTT,CASSEQGEKLFF
TRBJ2-5,.,TRBV6-1,many,TGTGCCAGCAGTGAACTCTACCAAGAGACCCAGTACTTC,CASSELYQETQYF